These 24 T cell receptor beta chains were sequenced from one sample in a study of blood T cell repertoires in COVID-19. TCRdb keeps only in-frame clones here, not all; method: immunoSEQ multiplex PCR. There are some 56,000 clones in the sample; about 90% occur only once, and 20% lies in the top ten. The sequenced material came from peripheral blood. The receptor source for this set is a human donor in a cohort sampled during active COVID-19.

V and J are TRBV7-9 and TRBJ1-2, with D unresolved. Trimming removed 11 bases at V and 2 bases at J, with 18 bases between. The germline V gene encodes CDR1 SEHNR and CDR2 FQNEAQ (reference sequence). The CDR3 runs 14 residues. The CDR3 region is CAGYSGSANYGYTF. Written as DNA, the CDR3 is TGTGCCGGATATTCGGGGTCAGCGAACTATGGCTACACCTTC.

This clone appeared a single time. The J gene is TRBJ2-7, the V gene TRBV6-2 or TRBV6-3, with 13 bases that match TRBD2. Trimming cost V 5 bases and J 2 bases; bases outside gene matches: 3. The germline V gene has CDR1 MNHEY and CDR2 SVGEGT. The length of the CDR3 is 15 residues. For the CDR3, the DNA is TGTGCCAGCAGTCTGGGACTAGCGGGAACCTACGAGCAGTACTTC. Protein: CASSLGLAGTYEQYF.

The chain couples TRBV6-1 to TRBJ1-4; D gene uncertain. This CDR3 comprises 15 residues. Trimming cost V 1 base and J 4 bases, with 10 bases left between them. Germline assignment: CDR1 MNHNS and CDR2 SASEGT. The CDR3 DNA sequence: TGTGCCAGCAGTGAAGTTGAGGGTTATAATGAAAAACTGTTTTTT. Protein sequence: CASSEVEGYNEKLFF.

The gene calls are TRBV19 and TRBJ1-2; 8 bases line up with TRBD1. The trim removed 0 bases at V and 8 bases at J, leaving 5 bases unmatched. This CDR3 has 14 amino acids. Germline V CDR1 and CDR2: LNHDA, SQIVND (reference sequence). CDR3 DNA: TGTGCCAGTAGTATAGACGGACAGGGTAGCGGCTACACCTTC. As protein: CASSIDGQGSGYTF.

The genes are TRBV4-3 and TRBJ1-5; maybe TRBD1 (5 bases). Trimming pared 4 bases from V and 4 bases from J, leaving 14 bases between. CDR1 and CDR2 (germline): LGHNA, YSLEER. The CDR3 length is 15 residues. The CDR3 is CASSRLKGANQPQHF. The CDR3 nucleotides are TGCGCCAGCAGCCGCCTCAAAGGGGCGAATCAGCCCCAGCATTTT.

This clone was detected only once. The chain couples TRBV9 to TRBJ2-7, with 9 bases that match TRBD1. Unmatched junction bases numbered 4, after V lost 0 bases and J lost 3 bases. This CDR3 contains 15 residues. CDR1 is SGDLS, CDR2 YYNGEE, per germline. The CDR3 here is CASSVEGTGNYEQYF. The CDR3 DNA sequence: TGTGCCAGCAGCGTAGAGGGGACAGGGAACTACGAGCAGTACTTC.

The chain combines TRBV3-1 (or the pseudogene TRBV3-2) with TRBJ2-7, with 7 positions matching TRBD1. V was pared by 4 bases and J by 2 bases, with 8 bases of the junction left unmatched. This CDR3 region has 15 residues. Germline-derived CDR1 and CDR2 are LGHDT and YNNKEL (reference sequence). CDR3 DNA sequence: TGTGCCAGCAGCCTCGGGACAGTCTTCACCTACGAGCAGTACTTC. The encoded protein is CASSLGTVFTYEQYF.

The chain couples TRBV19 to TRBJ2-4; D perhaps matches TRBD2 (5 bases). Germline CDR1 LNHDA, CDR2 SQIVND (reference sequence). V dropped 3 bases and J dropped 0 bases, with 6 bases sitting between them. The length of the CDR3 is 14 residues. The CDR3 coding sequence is TGTGCCAGTAGTATTAGCGCAGCCAAAAACATTCAGTACTTC. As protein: CASSISAAKNIQYF.

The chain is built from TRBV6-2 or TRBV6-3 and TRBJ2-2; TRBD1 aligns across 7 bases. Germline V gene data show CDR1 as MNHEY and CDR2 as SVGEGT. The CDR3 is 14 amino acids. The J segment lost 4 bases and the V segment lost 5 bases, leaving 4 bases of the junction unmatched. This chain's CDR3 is CASSRGQGTGELFF. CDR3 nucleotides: TGTGCCAGCAGTAGGGGGCAGGGCACCGGGGAGCTGTTTTTT.

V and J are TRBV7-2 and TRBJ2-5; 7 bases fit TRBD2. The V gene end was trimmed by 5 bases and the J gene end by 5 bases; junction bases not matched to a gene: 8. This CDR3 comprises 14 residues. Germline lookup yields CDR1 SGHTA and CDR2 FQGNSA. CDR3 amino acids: CASSEGLRAETQYF. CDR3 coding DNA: TGTGCCAGCAGCGAGGGACTACGGGCCGAGACCCAGTACTTC. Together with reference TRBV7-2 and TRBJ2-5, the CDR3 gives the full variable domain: GAGVSQSPSNKVTEKGKDVELRCDPISGHTALYWYRQSLGQGLEFLIYFQGNSAPDKSGLPSDRFSAERTGGSVSTLTIQRTQQEDSAVYLCASSEGLRAETQYFGPGTRLLVL.

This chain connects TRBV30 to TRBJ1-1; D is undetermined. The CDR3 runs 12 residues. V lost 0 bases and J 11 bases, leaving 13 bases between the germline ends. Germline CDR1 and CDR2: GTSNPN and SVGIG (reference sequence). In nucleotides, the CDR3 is TGTGCCTGGAGTGTACTAGGTGGCGGGGCTTTCTTT. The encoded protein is CAWSVLGGGAFF.

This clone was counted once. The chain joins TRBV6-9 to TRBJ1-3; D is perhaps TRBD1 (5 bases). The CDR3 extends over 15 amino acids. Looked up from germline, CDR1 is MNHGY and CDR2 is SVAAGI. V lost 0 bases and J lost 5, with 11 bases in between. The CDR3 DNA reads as TGTGCCAGCAGTTATTCTCCCAGGGCCAGAAACACCATATATTTT. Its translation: CASSYSPRARNTIYF.

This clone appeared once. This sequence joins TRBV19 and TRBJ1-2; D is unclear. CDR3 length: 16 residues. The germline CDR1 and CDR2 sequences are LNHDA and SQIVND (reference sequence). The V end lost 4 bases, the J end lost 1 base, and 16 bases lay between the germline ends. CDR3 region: CASSSNNSPFNYGYTF. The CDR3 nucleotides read TGTGCCAGTAGTAGTAATAACAGCCCTTTTAACTATGGCTACACCTTC.

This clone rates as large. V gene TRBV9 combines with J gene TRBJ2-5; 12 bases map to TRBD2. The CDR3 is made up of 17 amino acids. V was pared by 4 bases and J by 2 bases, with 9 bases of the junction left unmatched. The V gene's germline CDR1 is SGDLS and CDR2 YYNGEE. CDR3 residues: CASSIGLAGHLQETQYF. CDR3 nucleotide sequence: TGTGCCAGCAGCATCGGACTAGCGGGACACCTTCAAGAGACCCAGTACTTC.

The CDR3: CASSLKWTGRIVSPLHF. CDR3 in DNA: TGTGCCAGCAGCTTAAAATGGACAGGGAGAATCGTATCACCCCTCCACTTT. This chain links TRBV7-8 with TRBJ1-6; 8 nucleotides line up with TRBD1. The J segment lost 10 bases and the V segment lost 2 bases, leaving 13 bases of the junction unmatched. Germline CDR1 reads SGHVS; CDR2 reads FQNEAQ. The CDR3 loop spans 17 amino acids.

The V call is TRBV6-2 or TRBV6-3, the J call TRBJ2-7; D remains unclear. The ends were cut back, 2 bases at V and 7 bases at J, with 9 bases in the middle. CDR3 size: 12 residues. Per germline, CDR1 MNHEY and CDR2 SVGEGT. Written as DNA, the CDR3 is TGTGCCAGCAGTTACCCGAGTCGGGAGCAGTACTTC. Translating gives CASSYPSREQYF.

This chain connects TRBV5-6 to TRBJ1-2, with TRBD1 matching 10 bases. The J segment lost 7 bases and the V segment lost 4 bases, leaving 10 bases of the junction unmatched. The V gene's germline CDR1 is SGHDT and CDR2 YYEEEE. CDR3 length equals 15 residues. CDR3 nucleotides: TGTGCCAGCAGCACAGCCGGGACAGGGGTTGTTGGCTACACCTTC. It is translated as CASSTAGTGVVGYTF.

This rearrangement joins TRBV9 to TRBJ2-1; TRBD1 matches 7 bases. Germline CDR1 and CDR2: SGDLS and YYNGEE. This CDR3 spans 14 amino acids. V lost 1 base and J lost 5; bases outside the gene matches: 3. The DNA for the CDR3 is TGTGCCAGCAGCGTACGACAGGGCCACAATGAGCAGTTCTTC. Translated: CASSVRQGHNEQFF.

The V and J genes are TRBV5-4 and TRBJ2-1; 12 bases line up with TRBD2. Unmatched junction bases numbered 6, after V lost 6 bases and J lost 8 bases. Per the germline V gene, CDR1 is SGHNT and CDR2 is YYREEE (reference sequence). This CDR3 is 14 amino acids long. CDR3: CASTPSGGDYEQFF. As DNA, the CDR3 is TGTGCCAGCACCCCTAGCGGGGGGGACTATGAGCAGTTCTTC.

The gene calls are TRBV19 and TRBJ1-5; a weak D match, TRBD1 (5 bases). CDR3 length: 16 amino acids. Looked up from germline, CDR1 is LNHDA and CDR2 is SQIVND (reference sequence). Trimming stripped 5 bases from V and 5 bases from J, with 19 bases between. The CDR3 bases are TGTGCCAGTAGTCCCCAGGGTAGGGTAGGCCATCAGCCCCAGCATTTT. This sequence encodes CASSPQGRVGHQPQHF. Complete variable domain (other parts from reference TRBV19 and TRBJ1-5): DGGITQSPKYLFRKEGQNVTLSCEQNLNHDAMYWYRQDPGQGLRLIYYSQIVNDFQKGDIAEGYSVSREKKESFPLTVTSAQKNPTAFYLCASSPQGRVGHQPQHFGDGTRLSIL.

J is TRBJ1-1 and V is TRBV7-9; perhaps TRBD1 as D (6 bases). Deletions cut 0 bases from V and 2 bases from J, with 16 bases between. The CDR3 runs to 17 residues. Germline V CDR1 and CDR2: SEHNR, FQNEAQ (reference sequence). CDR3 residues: CASSLAAGGGANTEAFF. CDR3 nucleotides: TGTGCCAGCAGCTTAGCCGCCGGTGGGGGGGCTAACACTGAAGCTTTCTTT.

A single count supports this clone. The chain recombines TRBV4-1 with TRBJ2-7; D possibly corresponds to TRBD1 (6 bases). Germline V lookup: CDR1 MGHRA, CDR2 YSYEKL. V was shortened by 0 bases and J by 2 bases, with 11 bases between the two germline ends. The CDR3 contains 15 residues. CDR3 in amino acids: CASSQEEQGTYEQYF. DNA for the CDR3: TGCGCCAGCAGCCAAGAAGAACAGGGCACCTACGAGCAGTACTTC.

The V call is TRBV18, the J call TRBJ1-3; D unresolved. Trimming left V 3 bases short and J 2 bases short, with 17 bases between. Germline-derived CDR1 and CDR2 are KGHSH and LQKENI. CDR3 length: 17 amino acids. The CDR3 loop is CASSPSSAGTTGNTIYF. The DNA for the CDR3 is TGTGCCAGCTCACCGAGTTCGGCGGGAACCACTGGAAACACCATATATTTT.

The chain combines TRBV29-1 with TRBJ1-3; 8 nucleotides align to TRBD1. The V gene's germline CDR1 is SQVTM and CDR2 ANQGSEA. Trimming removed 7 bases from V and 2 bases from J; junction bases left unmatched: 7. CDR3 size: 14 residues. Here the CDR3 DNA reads TGCAGCGCGGTTGGACAGGGCACTGGAAACACCATATATTTT. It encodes CSAVGQGTGNTIYF.